What follows are 12 T cell receptor beta chains derived from one specimen sequenced in a study of blood T cell repertoires in COVID-19. Libraries were prepared by immunoSEQ multiplex PCR; TCRdb keeps only in-frame clonotypes and omits some of them. The sample contains 180,000 or so clones, about 80% of which appear only once. What was sequenced was PBMCs or T cells enriched from blood (not recorded which). Receptors were obtained from a man in his forties who had recovered from COVID-19.

V is TRBV10-2 and J is TRBJ1-2; weak D call: TRBD1 (5 bases). There are 14 residues in the CDR3. Germline CDR1 reads WSHSY; CDR2 reads SAAADI. V dropped 3 bases and J dropped 4 bases, with 12 bases sitting between them. Here the CDR3 reads CASSDRGEVYGYTF. Written as DNA, the CDR3 is TGCGCCAGCAGTGATCGGGGGGAGGTCTATGGCTACACCTTC.

The chain carries TRBV19 and TRBJ1-6; TRBD1 is a possible D gene (5 bases). The germline CDR1 and CDR2 sequences are LNHDA and SQIVND (reference sequence). The CDR3 is 13 amino acids. Trimming took 7 bases from V and 7 from J, leaving 11 bases between them. The CDR3 reads CASKATENSPLHF. The CDR3 bases are TGTGCCAGTAAGGCGACAGAGAATTCACCCCTCCACTTT. Full variable domain (missing parts from reference TRBV19 and TRBJ1-6): DGGITQSPKYLFRKEGQNVTLSCEQNLNHDAMYWYRQDPGQGLRLIYYSQIVNDFQKGDIAEGYSVSREKKESFPLTVTSAQKNPTAFYLCASKATENSPLHFGNGTRLTVT.

This chain connects TRBV28 to TRBJ2-5; 9 bases fit TRBD1. This CDR3 comprises 15 residues. The germline gives CDR1 MDHEN, CDR2 SYDVKM. V trimming: 5 bases; J trimming: 2 bases; junction bases outside the gene matches: 6. The DNA of the CDR3 is TGTGCCAGCAGTCCGGGACAGGGCCAGCAAGAGACCCAGTACTTC. It encodes CASSPGQGQQETQYF.

The count of this clone is one. The chain has TRBV11-2 and TRBJ1-1; tentative D call: TRBD1 (6 bases). The CDR3 contains 15 residues. Germline CDR1 and CDR2: SGHAT and FQNNGV. Trimming removed 5 bases at V and 5 bases at J, with 18 bases between. The CDR3 DNA sequence: TGTGCCAGCAGCATAAACAGGGCAAGGAGGACTGAAGCTTTCTTT. This translates into CASSINRARRTEAFF.

This clone was seen a few times. The chain links TRBV6-5 to TRBJ1-2; 11 bases line up with TRBD1. The CDR3 spans 13 residues. CDR1 is MNHEY and CDR2 is SVGAGI in the germline V gene. After removal of 4 bases from V and 7 bases from J, the junction contained 2 bases not matched to a gene. The CDR3 is CASSWDRGSGYTF. The DNA of the CDR3 is TGTGCCAGCAGTTGGGACAGGGGGAGTGGCTACACCTTC.

This chain connects TRBV4-3 to TRBJ2-7; D remains ambiguous. The CDR3 consists of 13 residues. Germline V gene data show CDR1 as LGHNA and CDR2 as YSLEER. V was pared by 1 base and J by 5 bases, with 9 bases between. The chain's CDR3 is CASSQVYADEQYF. Here the CDR3 DNA reads TGCGCCAGCAGCCAAGTTTACGCGGACGAGCAGTACTTC.

The chain uses TRBV5-5 and TRBJ1-2; 8 nucleotides agree with TRBD1. The V gene's germline CDR1 is SGHKS and CDR2 YYEKEE (reference sequence). After removal of 0 bases from V and 4 bases from J, the junction contained 5 bases not matched to a gene. The length of the CDR3 is 15 residues. CDR3 residues: CASSLEDREAYGYTF. The CDR3 DNA reads as TGTGCCAGCAGCTTGGAGGACAGGGAGGCCTATGGCTACACCTTC.

The chain links TRBV4-1 to TRBJ2-4; TRBD1 might be the D (5 bases). The CDR3 sequence is 15 residues long. V was cut by 4 bases and J by 0 bases, with 10 bases left in between. Germline V gives CDR1 MGHRA, CDR2 YSYEKL. The CDR3 bases are TGCGCCAGCAGCCCCCAGGGTCTAGCCAAAAACATTCAGTACTTC. It translates to CASSPQGLAKNIQYF.

Of note for this clone: Other DNA sequences of this sample code for an identical CDR3. The chain recombines TRBV6-5 with TRBJ1-2; possibly TRBD1 for D (6 bases). Germline loops: CDR1 MNHEY, CDR2 SVGAGI. The CDR3 sequence is 14 residues long. V dropped 2 bases and J dropped 5 bases, with 12 bases sitting between them. The CDR3 protein is CASSYGSGDYGYTF. In DNA, the CDR3 is TGTGCCAGCAGTTACGGGTCAGGGGATTATGGCTACACCTTC.

This rearrangement joins TRBV25-1 to TRBJ1-1, with no clear D. This CDR3 has 12 residues. Germline V gene lookup returns CDR1 MGHDK and CDR2 SYGVNS. Trimming took off 2 bases at V and 7 bases at J, with 8 bases between the two ends. The CDR3 loop is CASSETVYEAFF. As DNA, the CDR3 is TGTGCCAGCAGTGAAACAGTATATGAAGCTTTCTTT.

This chain links TRBV19 with TRBJ1-2, with 7 positions matching TRBD1. The V gene end was trimmed by 6 bases and the J gene end by 4 bases; junction bases not matched to a gene: 20. Per germline, CDR1 LNHDA and CDR2 SQIVND (reference sequence). The CDR3 extends over 18 amino acids. The CDR3 sequence is CASSAPGTALGIGYGYTF. The CDR3 DNA reads as TGTGCCAGTAGCGCCCCCGGGACAGCCCTGGGTATAGGCTATGGCTACACCTTC.

V is TRBV19 and J is TRBJ2-3, with TRBD2 identical over 9 bases. This CDR3 has 16 residues. V dropped 5 bases and J dropped 3; count of bases not matched to a gene: 9. CDR1 is LNHDA and CDR2 is SQIVND in the germline V gene (reference sequence). This CDR3 is CASSLFRAGGTDTQYF. The CDR3 DNA follows: TGTGCCAGTAGTTTATTTCGAGCGGGGGGAACAGATACGCAGTATTTT.